This TCR beta chain was identified in a study of shared clonotypes between healthy human individuals (dated by TCRdb to the early 2020s). Some background on the complete study: A couple of women and three men aged 18 to 49 years were included in the cohort. For each donor, CD4 naive and CD4 memory were each given three plates, CD8 naive was given two plates, and CD8 memory was given one plate. To estimate repertoire size and how much clonotype sharing occurs between individuals, the study deeply sequenced the blood TCR repertoires of roughly 5 healthy adults. To increase sequencing depth and limit assay-specific biases, different laboratories used diverse techniques to prepare libraries and sequence TCR repertoires. Each donor's leukapheresis produced roughly between roughly 0.9 and 8.9 billion PBMCs.

Healthy HIV-negative adults with no recently reported acute infections or vaccinations were included as donors. All donors were Caucasian adults living in Nashville, Tennessee, USA. CD4+ T cells were enriched by magnetic negative selection, after which naive cells were positively selected on CD45RA and the negative fraction was taken as the memory subset. After blood collection by leukapheresis, PBMCs were isolated using Ficoll-Histopaque density gradient centrifugation and then cryopreserved in the vapor phase of liquid nitrogen. Purity and quantity of every magnetically sorted T cell population were checked by analytical flow cytometry. From each sorted fraction, genomic DNA was isolated and quantified by UV absorbance on a Nanodrop 2000c. TCR CDR3 regions were amplified from genomic DNA by multiplex PCR using the deep immunoSEQ assay. Extracted genomic DNA from each cell subset was spread evenly across all wells of several immunoSEQ 96-well plates, with each plate serving as a replicate. Each replicate PCR for sorted subsets received approximately 220 ng genomic DNA, equal to about 30,000 T cell genomes. Purified libraries were quantified with a Qubit 3.0 fluorometer, sized on a Bioanalyzer 2100, and re-quantified with the KAPA Library Quantification kit. Each immunoSEQ 96-well plate was sequenced on its own single-read 150-cycle Illumina NextSeq 550 flow cell. In the paper's pipeline: Because only junctional sequences without quality scores were contained in the immunoSEQ output, filtering matching that applied to full-length reads could not be performed. Sequences were annotated with PyIR, a Python wrapper for IgBLAST v1.9, using IMGT germline references to assign V/J genes and CDR3. Reads were filtered out if the reads had weak V/J assignments (E-value above 1e-6), no CDR3, stop codons, out-of-frame junctions, or ambiguous translated residues. A V3J clonotype was defined by an identical inferred V gene, J gene, and CDR3 amino acid sequence. Percentage overlap between repertoires was calculated by dividing the number of shared unique clonotypes by the size of the smaller repertoire. Three approaches were used to assess repertoire richness: RTK rarefaction, the Chao1 estimator, and Recon v2.1 estimates of unobserved clonotypes. Generation probabilities were computed with OLGA for all TCRbeta clonotypes obtained by the gDNA method from several donors. Held by TCRdb, this immuneACCESS table contains in-frame sequences only and omits some clones. Under half of the omission traces to an unresolved V gene where checked; the cause of the rest is unknown. The V and J calls and clone size were taken over from that table, and D and trimming were inferred from the DNA. The sample table shows roughly 760,000 clones, and less than 85% are seen once. The ten largest account for 1.5% to 2% of the sample.

Measured from the cysteine to the phenylalanine, the CDR3 is 13 residues long. The entry retains the CDR3 DNA only, 39 bases that are in frame from base 1. From the germline V gene, CDR1 is KGHSH and CDR2 is LQKENI. V lost 3 bases and J lost 15 bases; the stretch between them is 18 bases long. Broad study findings and their caveats: Incomplete sequencing was indicated by rarefaction of sorted-subset datasets, despite the large sequencing depth. Sampling was restricted to blood, and TCR repertoires in tissues likely differ from the TCR repertoires found in blood. Compared with non-shared clonotypes, clonotypes shared by all four sorted-subset donors had higher generation probabilities. The small number of donors limited the genetic and exposure-history diversity represented. Based on pairwise subsampling, the degree of clonotype sharing among donors was expected to be affected by sequencing depth. Approximately 4.8% of naive CD4, around 3.6% of naive CD8, 2.3% of memory CD4, and approximately 0.4% of memory CD8 clonotypes were shared across several donors. Naive subsets generally had larger estimated clonotype richness than memory subsets.

This clone was detected once. Which antigen it targets is not known. No qualities accompany the bases; no much larger clone lies one base away. The sequence joins TRBV18 to TRBJ2-1, and possibly TRBD1, on 5 matching bases. The TCR comes from a woman in her twenties or thirties in good health. What was sequenced was memory CD4+ T cells sorted from blood. This specimen's cell subset or site label, interpreted: CD45RA-negative fraction. In nucleotide form, the sequence is TGTGCCAGCTCACCTAAATTGATGGACATGGGGTTCTTC. Translated, it reads CASSPKLMDMGFF.